The source of this TCR beta chain is a study of blood T cell repertoires in COVID-19. About the study: In each case, the material was cDNA or gDNA derived from T cells, B-cell-depleted T cells, or PBMCs.

Study processing details: Nucleated cell number was recorded as an estimate derived from reference gene primer amplification. The assay was immunoSEQ multiplex PCR, and TCRdb's table has in-frame clones only and misses some. Clone size and V and J calls were adopted from that table, with D and trimming inferred from the DNA. The sample consists of 130,000 or so clones, roughly 91% of them appearing once. Germline V gene sequence: CDR1 SGDLS, CDR2 YYNGEE. The CDR3 loop spans 17 amino acids. V was pared by 3 bases and J by 0 bases, with 11 bases of the junction left unmatched. Material: peripheral blood. This sequence joins TRBV9 and TRBJ1-1, with 7 bases fitting TRBD1. This TCR was recovered from a man aged 50 to 59 with active or convalescent COVID-19. CDR3 loop: CASSEGVTGAVNTEAFF. The CDR3 DNA sequence: TGTGCCAGCAGCGAGGGGGTCACAGGGGCCGTGAACACTGAAGCTTTCTTT.